This TCR beta chain was captured in a study of blood T cell repertoires in COVID-19. Repertoires were generated with immunoSEQ multiplex PCR, while TCRdb's copy carries only in-frame clones and drops some. The table includes about 74,000 clones, about 91% detected once. CDR1 and CDR2 from the germline V gene are WNHNN and SYGVQD (reference sequence). V was pared by 6 bases and J by 6 bases, with 10 bases of the junction left unmatched. This CDR3 contains 14 residues. The sequence was collected from a woman older than 75 with active or convalescent COVID-19. The sequenced sample consisted of peripheral blood. This chain connects TRBV10-1 to TRBJ2-7, with 8 bases lining up with TRBD2. CDR3 protein: CASSPGLVSCEQYF. As DNA, the CDR3 is TGCGCCAGCAGCCCGGGACTAGTAAGCTGCGAGCAGTACTTC.